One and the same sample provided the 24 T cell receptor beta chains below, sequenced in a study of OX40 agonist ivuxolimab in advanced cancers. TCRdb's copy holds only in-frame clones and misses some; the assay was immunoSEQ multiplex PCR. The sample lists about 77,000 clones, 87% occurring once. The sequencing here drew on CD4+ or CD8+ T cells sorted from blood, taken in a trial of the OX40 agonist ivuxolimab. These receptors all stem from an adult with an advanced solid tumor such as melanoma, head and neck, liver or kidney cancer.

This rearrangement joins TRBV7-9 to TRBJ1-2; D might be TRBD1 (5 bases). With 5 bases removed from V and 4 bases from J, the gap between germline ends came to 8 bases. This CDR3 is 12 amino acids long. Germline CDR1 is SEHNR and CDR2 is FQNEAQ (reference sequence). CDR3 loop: CASSGGRYGYTF. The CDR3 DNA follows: TGTGCCAGCAGCGGGGGACGCTATGGCTACACCTTC.

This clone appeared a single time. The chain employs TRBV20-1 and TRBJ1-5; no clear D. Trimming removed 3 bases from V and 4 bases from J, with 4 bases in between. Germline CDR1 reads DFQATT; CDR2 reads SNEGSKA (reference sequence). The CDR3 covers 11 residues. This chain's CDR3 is CSASPNQPQHF. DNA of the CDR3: TGCAGTGCTAGCCCTAATCAGCCCCAGCATTTT.

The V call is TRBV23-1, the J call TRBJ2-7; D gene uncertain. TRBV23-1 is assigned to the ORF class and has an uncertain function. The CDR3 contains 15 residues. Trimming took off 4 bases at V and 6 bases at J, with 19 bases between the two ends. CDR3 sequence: CASSLGELQIAEQYF. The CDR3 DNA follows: TGCGCCAGCAGTCTTGGGGAACTCCAGATTGCCGAGCAGTACTTC.

CDR3 coding DNA: TGTGCCAGTACCCGGGGGCCGGGACAGGGGATCTATGGCTACACCTTC. Its translation: CASTRGPGQGIYGYTF. J is TRBJ1-2 and V is TRBV19; 10 positions match TRBD1. The germline V gene has CDR1 LNHDA and CDR2 SQIVND (reference sequence). Trimming cost V 7 bases and J 4 bases; bases outside gene matches: 12. The CDR3 extends over 16 amino acids.

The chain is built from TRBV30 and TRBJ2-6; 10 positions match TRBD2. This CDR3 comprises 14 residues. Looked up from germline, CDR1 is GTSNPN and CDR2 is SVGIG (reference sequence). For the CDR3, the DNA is TGTGGGACTAGCGGACTCTCTGGGGCCAACGTCCTGACTTTC. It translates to CGTSGLSGANVLTF.

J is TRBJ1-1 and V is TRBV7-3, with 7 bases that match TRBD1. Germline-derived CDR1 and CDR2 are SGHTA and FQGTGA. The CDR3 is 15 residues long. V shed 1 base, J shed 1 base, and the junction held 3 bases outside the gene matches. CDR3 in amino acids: CASSLRRGQNTEAFF. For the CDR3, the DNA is TGTGCCAGCAGCTTAAGAAGGGGGCAGAACACTGAAGCTTTCTTT.

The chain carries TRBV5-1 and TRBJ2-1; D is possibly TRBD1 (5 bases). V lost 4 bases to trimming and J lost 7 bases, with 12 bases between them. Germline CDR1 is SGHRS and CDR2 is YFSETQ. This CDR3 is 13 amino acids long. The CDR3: CASSLPRVNEQFF. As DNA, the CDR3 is TGCGCCAGCAGCCTCCCCAGGGTAAATGAGCAGTTCTTC.

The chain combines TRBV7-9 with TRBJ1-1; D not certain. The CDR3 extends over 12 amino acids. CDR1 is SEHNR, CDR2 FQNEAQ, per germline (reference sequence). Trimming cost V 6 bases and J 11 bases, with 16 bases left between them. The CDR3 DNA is TGTGCCAGCAGACCCCAGAGGGATGAGGCTTTCTTT. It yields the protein CASRPQRDEAFF.

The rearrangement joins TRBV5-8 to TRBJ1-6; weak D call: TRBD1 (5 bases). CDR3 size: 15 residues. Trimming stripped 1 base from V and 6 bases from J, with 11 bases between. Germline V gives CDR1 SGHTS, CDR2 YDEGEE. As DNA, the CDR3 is TGTGCCAGCAGCTTGTTGGGGGTAGCTAATTCACCCCTCCACTTT. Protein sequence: CASSLLGVANSPLHF.

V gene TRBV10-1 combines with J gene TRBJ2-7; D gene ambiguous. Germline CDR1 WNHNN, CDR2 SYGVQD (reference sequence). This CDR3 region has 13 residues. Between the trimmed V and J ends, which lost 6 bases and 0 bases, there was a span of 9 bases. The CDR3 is CASSRTASYEQYF. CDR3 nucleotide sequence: TGCGCCAGCAGCAGGACGGCCTCCTACGAGCAGTACTTC.

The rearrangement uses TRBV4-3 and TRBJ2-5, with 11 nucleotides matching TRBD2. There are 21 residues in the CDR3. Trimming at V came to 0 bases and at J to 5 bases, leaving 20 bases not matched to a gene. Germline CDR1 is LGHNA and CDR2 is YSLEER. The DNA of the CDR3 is TGCGCCAGCAGCCAAGATGGGAGGATCGAACTAGCGGGAGATAGGGGGGAGACCCAGTACTTC. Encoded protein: CASSQDGRIELAGDRGETQYF.

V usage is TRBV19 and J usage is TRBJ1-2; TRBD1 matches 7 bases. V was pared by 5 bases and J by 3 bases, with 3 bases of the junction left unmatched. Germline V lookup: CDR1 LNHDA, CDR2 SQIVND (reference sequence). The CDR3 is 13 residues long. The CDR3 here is CASSGDRDYGYTF. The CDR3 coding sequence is TGTGCCAGTAGTGGAGACAGGGACTATGGCTACACCTTC.

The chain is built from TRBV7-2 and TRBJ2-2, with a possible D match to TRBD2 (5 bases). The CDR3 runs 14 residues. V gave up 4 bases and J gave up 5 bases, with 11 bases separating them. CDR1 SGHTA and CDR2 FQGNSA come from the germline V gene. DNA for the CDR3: TGTGCCAGCAGCTCGGCGGGCTTGACCGGGGAGCTGTTTTTT. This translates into CASSSAGLTGELFF.

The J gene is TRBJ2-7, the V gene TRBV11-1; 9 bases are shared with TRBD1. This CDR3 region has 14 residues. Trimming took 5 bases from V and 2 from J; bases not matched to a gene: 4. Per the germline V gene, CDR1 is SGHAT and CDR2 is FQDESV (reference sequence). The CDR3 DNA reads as TGTGCCAGCAGCCGACAGGGGGAGACCTACGAGCAGTACTTC. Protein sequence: CASSRQGETYEQYF.

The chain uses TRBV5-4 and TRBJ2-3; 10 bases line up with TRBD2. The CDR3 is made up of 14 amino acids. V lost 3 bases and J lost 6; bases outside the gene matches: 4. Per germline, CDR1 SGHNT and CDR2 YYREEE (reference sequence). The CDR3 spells CASSSGLAKDTQYF. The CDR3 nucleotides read TGTGCCAGCAGCTCGGGACTAGCGAAGGATACGCAGTATTTT.

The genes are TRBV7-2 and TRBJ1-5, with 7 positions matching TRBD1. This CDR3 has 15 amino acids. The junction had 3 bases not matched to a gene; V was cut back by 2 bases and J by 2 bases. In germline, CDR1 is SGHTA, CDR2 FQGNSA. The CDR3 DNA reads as TGTGCCAGCAGCTTAAGCGGGACAGGCAATCAGCCCCAGCATTTT. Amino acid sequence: CASSLSGTGNQPQHF. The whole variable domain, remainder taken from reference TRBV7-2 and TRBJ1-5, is GAGVSQSPSNKVTEKGKDVELRCDPISGHTALYWYRQSLGQGLEFLIYFQGNSAPDKSGLPSDRFSAERTGGSVSTLTIQRTQQEDSAVYLCASSLSGTGNQPQHFGDGTRLSIL.

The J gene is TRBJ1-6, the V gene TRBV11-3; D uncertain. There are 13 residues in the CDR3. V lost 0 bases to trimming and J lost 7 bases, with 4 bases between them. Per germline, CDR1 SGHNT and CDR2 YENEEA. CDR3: CASSLDRNSPLHF. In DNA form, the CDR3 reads TGTGCCAGCAGCTTAGATCGGAATTCACCCCTCCACTTT.

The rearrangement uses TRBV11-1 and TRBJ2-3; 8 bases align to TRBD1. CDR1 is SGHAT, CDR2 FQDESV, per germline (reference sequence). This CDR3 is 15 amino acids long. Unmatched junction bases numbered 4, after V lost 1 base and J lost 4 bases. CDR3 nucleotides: TGTGCCAGCAGCTTAGAGGACAGGGCACCAGATACGCAGTATTTT. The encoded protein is CASSLEDRAPDTQYF.

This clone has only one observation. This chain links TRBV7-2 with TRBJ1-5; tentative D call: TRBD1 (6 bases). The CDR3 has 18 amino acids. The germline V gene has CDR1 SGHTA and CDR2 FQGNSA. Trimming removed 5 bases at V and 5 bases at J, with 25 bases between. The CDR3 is CASSLSLISGTPYQPQHF. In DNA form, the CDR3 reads TGTGCCAGCAGCCTGAGCTTGATTTCCGGGACACCATATCAGCCCCAGCATTTT.

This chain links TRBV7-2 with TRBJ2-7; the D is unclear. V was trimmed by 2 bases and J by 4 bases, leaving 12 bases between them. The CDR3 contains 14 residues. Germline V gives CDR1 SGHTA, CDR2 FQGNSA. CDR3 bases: TGTGCCAGCAGCTTATCGTCAGGCGCATACGAGCAGTACTTC. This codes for CASSLSSGAYEQYF.

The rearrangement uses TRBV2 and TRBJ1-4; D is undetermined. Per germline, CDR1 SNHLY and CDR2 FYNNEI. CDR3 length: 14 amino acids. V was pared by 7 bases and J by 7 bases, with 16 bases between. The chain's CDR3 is CASIIKQNPEKLFF. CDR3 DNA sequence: TGTGCCAGCATTATCAAACAGAATCCTGAAAAACTGTTTTTT.

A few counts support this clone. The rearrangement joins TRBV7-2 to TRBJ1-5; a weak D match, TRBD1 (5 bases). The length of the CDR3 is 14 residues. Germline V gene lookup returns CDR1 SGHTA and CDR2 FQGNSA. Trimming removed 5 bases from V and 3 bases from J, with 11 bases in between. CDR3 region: CASSPRGDNQPQHF. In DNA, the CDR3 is TGTGCCAGCAGCCCCCGGGGGGACAATCAGCCCCAGCATTTT.

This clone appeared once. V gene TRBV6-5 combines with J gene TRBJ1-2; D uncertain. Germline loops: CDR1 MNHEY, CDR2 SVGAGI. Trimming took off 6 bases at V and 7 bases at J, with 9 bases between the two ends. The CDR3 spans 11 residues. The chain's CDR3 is CASRHPSGYTF. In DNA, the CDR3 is TGTGCCAGCAGGCATCCCTCTGGCTACACCTTC.

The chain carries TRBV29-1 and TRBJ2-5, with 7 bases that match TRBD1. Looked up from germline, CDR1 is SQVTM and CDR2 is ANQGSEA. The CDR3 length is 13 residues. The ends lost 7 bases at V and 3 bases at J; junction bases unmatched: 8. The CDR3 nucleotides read TGCAGCGCTGACAAACAGGGGAAAGAGACCCAGTACTTC. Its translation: CSADKQGKETQYF.